The 7 T cell receptor beta chains below all came from one sample that was sequenced in a study of blood T cell repertoires in COVID-19. Here immunoSEQ multiplex PCR was the method, and the copy in TCRdb shows in-frame clones only, minus some. The sample shows some 160,000 clones, 79% of them seen only once. Sequencing was performed on PBMCs or T cells enriched from blood (not recorded which). The receptors stem from a woman in her seventies in a cohort exposed to, infected with or recovered from COVID-19 (not recorded which).

Only a few counts were recorded for this clone. In the same sample, other DNA sequences code for this CDR3. The J gene is TRBJ2-1, the V gene TRBV18; 11 bases match TRBD2. The CDR3 sequence is 15 residues long. The germline V gene has CDR1 KGHSH and CDR2 LQKENI. Trimming removed 6 bases from V and 4 bases from J; junction bases left unmatched: 5. The CDR3 DNA reads TGTGCCAGCTCTCCCGGGACTAGCGGTTACAATGAGCAGTTCTTC. Translated, it gives CASSPGTSGYNEQFF.

V and J are TRBV3-1 (or the pseudogene TRBV3-2) and TRBJ1-5, with D possibly TRBD1 on 5 matching bases. Germline assignment: CDR1 LGHDT and CDR2 YNNKEL (reference sequence). CDR3 length equals 13 residues. V was trimmed by 7 bases and J by 4 bases, leaving 11 bases between them. CDR3 residues: CASTIGGNQPQHF. As DNA, the CDR3 is TGTGCCAGCACGATCGGGGGGAATCAGCCCCAGCATTTT.

Many counts were recorded for this clone. The rearrangement joins TRBV5-1 to TRBJ1-1, with 7 bases fitting TRBD1. The germline gives CDR1 SGHRS, CDR2 YFSETQ. This CDR3 has 14 amino acids. The ends lost 0 bases at V and 5 bases at J; junction bases unmatched: 4. CDR3 residues: CASSLADRETEAFF. The DNA of the CDR3 is TGCGCCAGCAGCTTGGCAGACAGGGAGACTGAAGCTTTCTTT.

This chain joins TRBV9 and TRBJ2-1; TRBD2 matches at 7 bases. Trimming took 3 bases from V and 5 from J; bases not matched to a gene: 5. The CDR3 extends over 14 amino acids. Germline CDR1 SGDLS, CDR2 YYNGEE. CDR3 sequence: CASSAGTTDNEQFF. In DNA, the CDR3 is TGTGCCAGCAGCGCCGGGACTACTGACAATGAGCAGTTCTTC.

The J gene is TRBJ2-7, the V gene TRBV5-5; D is perhaps TRBD1 (6 bases). V gave up 0 bases and J gave up 0 bases, with 10 bases separating them. The germline gives CDR1 SGHKS, CDR2 YYEKEE (reference sequence). The CDR3 spans 15 residues. The CDR3 sequence: CASSLEGVPSYEQYF. The CDR3 DNA follows: TGTGCCAGCAGCTTGGAGGGGGTACCCTCCTACGAGCAGTACTTC.

The chain is built from TRBV7-3 and TRBJ2-2; D unresolved. From germline, CDR1 is SGHTA and CDR2 FQGTGA. This CDR3 comprises 14 residues. With 1 base removed from V and 4 bases from J, the gap between germline ends came to 7 bases. CDR3 sequence reads: CASSLSSTTGELFF. DNA of the CDR3: TGTGCCAGCAGCTTAAGCTCTACCACCGGGGAGCTGTTTTTT.

This rearrangement joins TRBV9 to TRBJ2-7; 10 nucleotides align to TRBD2. The CDR3 is 16 amino acids. V lost 4 bases and J lost 2; bases outside the gene matches: 9. The germline V gene encodes CDR1 SGDLS and CDR2 YYNGEE. CDR3 in DNA: TGTGCCAGCAGCCCTCGCCTGGGGACTAGCGCCTACGAGCAGTACTTC. This gives the protein CASSPRLGTSAYEQYF.